This T cell receptor (beta chain) was recorded in a study of blood T cell repertoires in COVID-19. Study details: COVID-19 samples from acute and convalescent phases originated in the United States, Italy and Spain. T cells, B-cell-depleted T cells, or PBMCs supplied cDNA or gDNA.

Germline assignment: CDR1 SEHNR and CDR2 FQNEAQ (reference sequence). The CDR3 is 14 amino acids. V was clipped by 8 bases and J by 5 bases, with 18 bases between them. As handled by the study authors: Amplification of reference gene primers was used by the study to estimate nucleated cell counts. Libraries were prepared by immunoSEQ multiplex PCR; TCRdb keeps only in-frame clonotypes and omits some of them. V and J calls and clone size are copied from that table; D and trimming were computed from the DNA. The data hold approximately 400,000 clones, with 81% observed a single time. Sequencing was done on a sample of peripheral blood. The gene calls are TRBV7-9 and TRBJ1-2; D may be TRBD1 (5 bases). The sequence was collected from a human donor with acute or convalescent COVID-19. The donor label of this sample is uncertain. CDR3 bases: TGTGCCAGCGCCCCGGGGGATGTAGGGTATGGCTACACCTTC. This sequence encodes CASAPGDVGYGYTF.